The rows below give T cell receptor beta chains drawn from one sample of a study of cytomegalovirus exposure and HLA in healthy donors. Assay used: immunoSEQ multiplex PCR; TCRdb lists only in-frame clones, some missing. The table lists about 100,000 clones, approximately 72% of them singletons. Source material: PBMCs. All receptors come from a male donor in good health and CMV-seropositive. CDR3s include the opening cysteine and the closing phenylalanine or tryptophan. D genes are given only for firm matches. The size entry is marked missing in some rows and otherwise reads once, few, many or a size class.

d_call clone_size j_call v_call cdr3_aa cdr3_nt
. few TRBJ1-4 TRBV30 CAWSVRSNEKLFF TGTGCCTGGAGTGTACGGTCTAATGAAAAACTGTTTTTT
. . TRBJ2-7 TRBV27 CASRAEGYEQYF TGTGCCAGCAGGGCGGAGGGCTACGAGCAGTACTTC
. . TRBJ2-7 TRBV9 CASSVGLKSYEQYF TGTGCCAGCAGCGTCGGACTGAAGTCCTACGAGCAGTACTTC
. few TRBJ2-7 TRBV10-3 CAIGGDFQIYEQYF TGTGCCATAGGGGGGGACTTTCAAATCTACGAGCAGTACTTC
TRBD1 . TRBJ2-7 TRBV11-3 CASSARTGMESEQYF TGTGCCAGCAGCGCACGGACAGGGATGGAATCCGAGCAGTACTTC
. once TRBJ1-1 TRBV5-1 CASSLASGTEAFF TGCGCCAGCAGCTTGGCCTCGGGCACTGAAGCTTTCTTT
. once TRBJ1-5 TRBV5-1 CASSLAPRGGNQPQHF TGCGCCAGCAGCTTGGCCCCAAGGGGTGGCAATCAGCCCCAGCATTTT
TRBD1 . TRBJ2-5 TRBV7-6 CASSPTGEETQYF TGTGCCAGCAGCCCGACAGGGGAGGAGACCCAGTACTTC
TRBD1 few TRBJ1-5 TRBV18 CASSPPPGGQPQHF TGTGCCAGCTCACCACCGCCAGGGGGTCAGCCCCAGCATTTT
TRBD2 . TRBJ2-7 TRBV27 CASSPRGGTSYEQYF TGTGCCAGCAGTCCCCGGGGAGGGACTAGCTACGAGCAGTACTTC
TRBD2 once TRBJ2-3 TRBV15 CATSRGASGFTDTQYF TGTGCCACCAGCAGAGGGGCTAGCGGGTTCACAGATACGCAGTATTTT
. . TRBJ2-3 TRBV7-2 CASSLSRWGTDTQYF TGTGCCAGCAGCTTATCGCGGTGGGGCACAGATACGCAGTATTTT
. once TRBJ1-2 TRBV19 CASMAGRTYGYTF TGTGCCAGTATGGCAGGGCGAACCTATGGCTACACCTTC
TRBD1 . TRBJ1-1 TRBV6-5 CASSGTGGTEAFF TGTGCCAGCAGTGGGACAGGGGGCACTGAAGCTTTCTTT
TRBD2 . TRBJ2-1 TRBV4-2 CASSQEASGAYNEQFF TGTGCCAGCAGCCAAGAAGCTAGCGGGGCCTACAATGAGCAGTTCTTC
. . TRBJ2-3 TRBV29-1 CSVAGEGTDTQYF TGCAGCGTTGCCGGAGAGGGCACAGATACGCAGTATTTT
. . TRBJ2-1 TRBV19 CASSILYGQGKRFF TGTGCCAGTAGTATCCTCTATGGGCAGGGCAAAAGGTTCTTC
TRBD1 . TRBJ1-5 TRBV5-6 CASSLRDSPLCF TGTGCCAGCAGCTTGAGGGACAGCCCTTTGTGCTTT
TRBD1 many TRBJ1-1 TRBV5-1 CASSLDAGTGTEAFF TGCGCCAGCAGCTTGGACGCCGGGACAGGGACTGAAGCTTTCTTT
. few TRBJ2-7 TRBV6-1 CASRVTGGGEQYF TGTGCCAGCAGGGTGACCGGGGGAGGCGAGCAGTACTTC
TRBD1 . TRBJ1-4 TRBV18 CASSATGRNEKLFF TGTGCCAGCTCAGCGACAGGGCGAAATGAAAAACTGTTTTTT
TRBD1 . TRBJ1-2 TRBV19 CASSLAGQGISYGYTF TGTGCCAGTAGTTTGGCCGGACAGGGGATTAGCTATGGCTACACCTTC
. . TRBJ1-1 TRBV19 CASSIARTELNTEAFF TGTGCCAGTAGTATAGCTAGGACAGAGCTGAACACTGAAGCTTTCTTT
TRBD1 . TRBJ1-1 TRBV7-2 CASSLRDRESEAFF TGTGCCAGCAGCTTAAGGGACAGGGAGTCTGAAGCTTTCTTT
TRBD1 . TRBJ2-7 TRBV29-1 CSATDRGGSEQYF TGCAGCGCCACGGACAGGGGCGGGTCCGAGCAGTACTTC
TRBD2 . TRBJ2-1 TRBV4-2 CASSQAGGDNEQFF TGTGCCAGCAGCCAAGCGGGGGGGGACAATGAGCAGTTCTTC
TRBD1 once TRBJ2-1 TRBV7-9 CASSLGQYNEQFF TGTGCCAGCAGCTTGGGACAGTACAATGAGCAGTTCTTC
TRBD2 . TRBJ2-7 TRBV7-9 CASSYGTSGAPYF TGTGCCAGCAGTTACGGGACTAGCGGGGCCCCCTACTTC
. few TRBJ1-1 TRBV7-3 CASSPNTNTEAFF TGTGCCAGCAGCCCAAACACGAACACTGAAGCTTTCTTT
TRBD2 once TRBJ2-7 TRBV7-8 CASSPRLAGLYEQYF TGTGCCAGCAGCCCTAGACTAGCGGGGCTGTACGAGCAGTACTTC
. once TRBJ1-1 TRBV4-1 CASSRMSRHTEAFF TGCGCCAGCAGCCGCATGAGTCGTCACACTGAAGCTTTCTTT
TRBD1 . TRBJ2-1 TRBV6-4 CASSAQGAGNEQFF TGTGCCAGCAGTGCCCAGGGGGCGGGGAATGAGCAGTTCTTC
. . TRBJ1-1 TRBV15 CATSRGRNTEAFF TGTGCCACCAGCAGGGGGCGGAACACTGAAGCTTTCTTT
TRBD2 . TRBJ2-7 TRBV7-2 CASSPGTSGAYEQYF TGTGCCAGCAGCCCCGGGACTAGCGGGGCTTACGAGCAGTACTTC
TRBD2 . TRBJ2-7 TRBV2 CASRREGLRYF TGTGCCAGCAGGCGGGAGGGCCTTAGGTACTTC
. . TRBJ2-2 TRBV5-1 CASSLRLVGTGELFF TGCGCCAGCAGCTTGAGGCTAGTAGGAACCGGGGAGCTGTTTTTT
. . TRBJ2-3 TRBV5-1 CASSPGDRPSTVDTQYF TGCGCCAGCAGCCCGGGGGACAGACCCTCTACCGTGGATACGCAGTATTTT
. . TRBJ2-6 TRBV28 CATSGAPSSGANVLTF TGTGCCACCAGTGGGGCTCCGAGCTCTGGGGCCAACGTCCTGACTTTC
. . TRBJ1-5 TRBV18 CASSRTDSNQPQHF TGTGCCAGCTCACGGACAGATAGCAATCAGCCCCAGCATTTT
TRBD1 . TRBJ1-1 TRBV30 CAWSRRGYPMNTEAFF TGTGCCTGGAGCCGCAGGGGGTACCCGATGAACACTGAAGCTTTCTTT
TRBD2 . TRBJ2-7 TRBV30 CAWSVRDYQYF TGTGCCTGGAGTGTACGGGACTATCAGTACTTC
TRBD2 . TRBJ2-5 TRBV2 CASALAGVGTQYF TGTGCCAGCGCGCTAGCGGGGGTCGGGACCCAGTACTTC
TRBD1 few TRBJ1-1 TRBV12-5 CASGRDSRAFF TGTGCTAGTGGAAGGGACAGTCGGGCTTTCTTT
. . TRBJ2-1 TRBV27 CASSPPGGRWQFF TGTGCCAGCAGTCCCCCCGGGGGACGTTGGCAGTTCTTC
TRBD1 . TRBJ1-6 TRBV11-3 CASSGGTVARNSPLHF TGTGCCAGCAGCGGAGGGACAGTGGCAAGAAATTCACCCCTCCACTTT
. . TRBJ1-1 TRBV7-3 CASSSQPQGADTEAFF TGTGCCAGCAGCTCCCAACCACAGGGAGCGGACACTGAAGCTTTCTTT
. . TRBJ2-7 TRBV4-3 CASSQVDGGYEQYF TGCGCCAGCAGCCAAGTGGACGGAGGATACGAGCAGTACTTC
TRBD2 . TRBJ2-1 TRBV19 CASTASGGLTYNEQFF TGTGCCAGTACCGCCAGCGGGGGGCTCACCTACAATGAGCAGTTCTTC
. . TRBJ1-3 TRBV19 CASSTPSSQGMNTIYF TGTGCCAGTAGTACCCCCTCCTCGCAGGGGATGAACACCATATATTTT
. . TRBJ2-3 TRBV19 CASSIGLSSTDTQYF TGTGCCAGTAGTATCGGTCTTTCTAGCACAGATACGCAGTATTTT
. . TRBJ1-2 TRBV7-2 CASSSYMGDYGYTF TGTGCCAGCAGCTCTTATATGGGAGACTATGGCTACACCTTC
. . TRBJ2-7 TRBV21-1 CASNIVDRGLSYEQYF TGTGCCAGCAACATCGTAGACAGGGGGTTATCCTACGAGCAGTACTTC
. . TRBJ1-4 TRBV6-1 CASCWAGGQNEKLFF TGTGCCAGCTGCTGGGCGGGAGGGCAGAATGAAAAACTGTTTTTT
TRBD2 . TRBJ2-5 TRBV9 CASSVGTSVQETQYF TGTGCCAGCAGCGTAGGGACTAGCGTCCAAGAGACCCAGTACTTC